This paragraph covers one T cell receptor (beta chain) sequence. As handled by the study authors: How many nucleated cells were present was estimated from reference gene primer amplification. Libraries were prepared by immunoSEQ multiplex PCR; TCRdb keeps only in-frame clonotypes and omits some of them. V, J and clone size are taken as reported in that table, and D and trimming were inferred from the DNA itself. The sample contains approximately 46,000 clones, roughly 70% of which appear only once. This record comes from a study of blood T cell repertoires in COVID-19. Trimming removed 6 bases at V and 0 bases at J, with 9 bases between. The germline V gene encodes CDR1 LNHDA and CDR2 SQIVND (reference sequence). The CDR3 contains 14 residues.

The receptor was isolated from a man aged 80 or over with acute or convalescent COVID-19. The chain uses TRBV19 and TRBJ1-3; D is uncertain. Sequencing was done on a sample of peripheral blood. The CDR3 DNA is TGTGCCAGTAGATCACCGAGCTCTGGAAACACCATATATTTT. This codes for CASRSPSSGNTIYF. The full variable domain, completed using reference TRBV19 and TRBJ1-3, is DGGITQSPKYLFRKEGQNVTLSCEQNLNHDAMYWYRQDPGQGLRLIYYSQIVNDFQKGDIAEGYSVSREKKESFPLTVTSAQKNPTAFYLCASRSPSSGNTIYFGEGSWLTVV.